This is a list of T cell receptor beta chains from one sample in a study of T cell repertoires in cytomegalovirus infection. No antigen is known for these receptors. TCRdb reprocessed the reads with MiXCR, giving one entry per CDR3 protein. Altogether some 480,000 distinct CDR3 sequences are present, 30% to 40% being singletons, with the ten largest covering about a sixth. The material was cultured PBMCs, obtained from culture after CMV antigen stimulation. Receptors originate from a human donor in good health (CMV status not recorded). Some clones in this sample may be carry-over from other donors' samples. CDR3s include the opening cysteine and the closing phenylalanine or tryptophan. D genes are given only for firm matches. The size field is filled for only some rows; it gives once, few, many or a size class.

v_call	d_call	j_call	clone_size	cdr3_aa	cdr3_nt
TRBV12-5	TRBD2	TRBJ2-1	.	CASVREGRGEQFF	TGTGCTAGTGTTCGGGAGGGCCGGGGTGAGCAGTTCTTC
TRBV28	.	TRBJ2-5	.	CASSSPGAETQYF	TGTGCCAGCAGTTCCCCGGGGGCGGAGACCCAGTACTTC
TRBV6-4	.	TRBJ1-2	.	CASSDSRQSYTF	TGTGCCAGCAGTGACTCCAGGCAGAGCTACACCTTC
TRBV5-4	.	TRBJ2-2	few	CASSLQGRPGELFF	TGTGCCAGCAGCTTGCAGGGGCGCCCCGGGGAGCTGTTTTTT
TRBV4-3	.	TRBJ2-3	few	CASSQDWSTQYF	TGCGCCAGCAGCCAAGATTGGAGTACGCAGTATTTT
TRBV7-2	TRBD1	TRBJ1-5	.	CASKRVGTDNQPQHF	TGTGCCAGCAAAAGGGTGGGGACAGATAATCAGCCCCAGCATTTT
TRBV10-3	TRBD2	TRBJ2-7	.	CAISVDTAGEQYF	TGTGCCATCAGTGTTGACACAGCGGGAGAGCAGTACTTC
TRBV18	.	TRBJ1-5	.	CASSPGERPQHF	TGTGCCAGCTCACCAGGGGAACGGCCCCAGCATTTT
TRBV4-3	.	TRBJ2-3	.	CASSQGEADTQYF	TGCGCCAGCAGCCAAGGGGAAGCAGATACGCAGTATTTT
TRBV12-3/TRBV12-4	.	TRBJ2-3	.	CASKRGRVDTQYF	TGTGCCAGCAAAAGGGGCCGGGTAGATACGCAGTATTTT
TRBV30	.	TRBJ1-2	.	CAWGDGKGYTF	TGTGCCTGGGGGGACGGCAAGGGCTACACCTTC
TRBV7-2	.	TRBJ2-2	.	CASSWAPLRNTGELFF	TGTGCCAGCAGCTGGGCCCCACTAAGAAACACCGGGGAGCTGTTTTTT
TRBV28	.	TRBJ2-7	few	CASRRRYQGRSYEQYF	TGTGCCAGCAGGCGACGTTATCAGGGGAGATCGTACGAGCAGTACTTC
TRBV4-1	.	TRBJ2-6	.	CASSQGQLLSGANVLTF	TGCGCCAGCAGCCAAGGGCAGCTCCTCTCTGGGGCCAACGTCCTGACTTTC
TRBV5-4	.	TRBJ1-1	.	CASTLGGWGTEAFF	TGTGCCAGCACCCTAGGGGGTTGGGGCACTGAAGCTTTCTTT
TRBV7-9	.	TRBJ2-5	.	CASSLLASETQYF	TGTGCCAGCAGCTTATTAGCGAGCGAGACCCAGTACTTC
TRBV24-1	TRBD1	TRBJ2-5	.	CATSDRTGGQETQYF	TGTGCCACCAGTGATAGGACAGGGGGCCAAGAGACCCAGTACTTC
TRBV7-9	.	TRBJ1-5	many	CASSLARRESNQPQHF	TGTGCCAGCAGCTTAGCTCGTAGAGAAAGCAATCAGCCCCAGCATTTT
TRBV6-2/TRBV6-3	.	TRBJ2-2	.	CASSYRGRAGELFF	TGTGCCAGCAGTTACCGAGGGCGGGCCGGGGAGCTGTTTTTT
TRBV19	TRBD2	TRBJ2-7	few	CASSIEREEGEQYF	TGTGCCAGTAGTATTGAGCGGGAGGAAGGTGAGCAGTACTTC
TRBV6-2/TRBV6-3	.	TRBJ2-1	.	CASSYPRTPPPDGQFF	TGTGCCAGCAGTTACCCTCGGACTCCACCCCCGGATGGGCAGTTCTTC
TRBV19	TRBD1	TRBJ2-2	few	CASSPSVGQGRTGELFF	TGTGCCAGTAGTCCATCCGTGGGACAGGGTCGGACCGGGGAGCTGTTTTTT
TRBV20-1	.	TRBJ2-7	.	CSARGPGSPYEQYF	TGCAGTGCTAGAGGCCCCGGGAGCCCCTACGAGCAGTACTTC
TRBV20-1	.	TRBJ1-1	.	CSARGIEAGNPEAFF	TGCAGTGCTAGAGGGATTGAAGCAGGAAACCCCGAAGCTTTCTTT
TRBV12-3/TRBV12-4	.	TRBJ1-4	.	CASSPHRGDEKLFF	TGTGCCAGCAGTCCCCACCGGGGAGATGAAAAACTGTTTTTT
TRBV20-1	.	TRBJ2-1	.	CSALLPRRMGNEQFF	TGCAGTGCTCTCCTTCCACGCAGGATGGGGAATGAGCAGTTCTTC
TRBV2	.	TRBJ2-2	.	CARQRGPANTGELFF	TGTGCCAGACAACGGGGGCCTGCGAACACCGGGGAGCTGTTTTTT
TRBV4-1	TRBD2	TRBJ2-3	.	CASSQDETGGIKTDTQYF	TGCGCCAGCAGCCAAGATGAGACGGGAGGGATCAAGACAGATACGCAGTATTTT
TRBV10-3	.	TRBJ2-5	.	CAISVVGTETQYF	TGTGCCATCAGTGTGGTAGGGACGGAGACCCAGTACTTC
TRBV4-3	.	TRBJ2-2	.	CASSQATGGWTWELFF	TGCGCCAGCAGCCAAGCAACCGGGGGCTGGACCTGGGAGCTGTTTTTT
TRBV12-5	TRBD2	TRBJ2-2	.	CASGLLGLGLAGRGELFF	TGTGCTAGTGGTTTGCTCGGGTTAGGACTAGCGGGCCGCGGGGAGCTGTTTTTT
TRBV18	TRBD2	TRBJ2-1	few	CASSPGEGYNEQFF	TGTGCCAGCTCACCAGGGGAGGGCTACAATGAGCAGTTCTTC
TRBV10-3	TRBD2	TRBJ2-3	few	CAISALAGADTQYF	TGTGCCATCAGTGCTCTAGCGGGAGCAGATACGCAGTATTTT
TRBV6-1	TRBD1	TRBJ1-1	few	CASRGQDIPEAFF	TGTGCCAGCAGGGGACAGGATATTCCTGAAGCTTTCTTT
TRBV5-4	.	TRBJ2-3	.	CASSLEAGSTDTQYF	TGTGCCAGCAGCTTGGAGGCAGGGAGCACAGATACGCAGTATTTT
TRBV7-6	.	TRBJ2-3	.	CASSFRPGRRAGTDTQYF	TGTGCCAGCAGCTTTCGCCCGGGTAGGCGAGCGGGCACAGATACGCAGTATTTT
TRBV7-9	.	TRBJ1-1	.	CASSPKGVGTEAFF	TGTGCCAGCAGCCCGAAAGGGGTGGGGACTGAAGCTTTCTTT
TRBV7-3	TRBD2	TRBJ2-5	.	CASSPGGRQETQYF	TGTGCCAGCAGCCCGGGGGGGCGGCAAGAGACCCAGTACTTC
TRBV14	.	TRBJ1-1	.	CASSQVPGSEAFF	TGTGCCAGCAGCCAAGTGCCGGGATCAGAAGCTTTCTTT
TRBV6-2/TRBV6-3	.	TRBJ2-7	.	CASSGGLVTTSVQYF	TGTGCCAGCAGCGGGGGTTTGGTAACGACGAGCGTGCAGTACTTC
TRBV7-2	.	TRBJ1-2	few	CASSFSREAGYTF	TGTGCCAGCAGCTTCAGCAGGGAGGCTGGCTACACCTTC
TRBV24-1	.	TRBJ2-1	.	CATSERQSPYNEQFF	TGTGCCACCAGTGAACGACAAAGTCCCTACAATGAGCAGTTCTTC
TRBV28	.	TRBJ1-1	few	CASSPGKNTEAFF	TGTGCCAGCAGTCCAGGGAAAAACACTGAAGCTTTCTTT
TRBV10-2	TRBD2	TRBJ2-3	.	CASRSTSGRADTQYF	TGCGCCAGCAGGAGCACTAGCGGGAGGGCAGATACGCAGTATTTT
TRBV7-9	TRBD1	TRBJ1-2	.	CASSLTGDRANYGYTF	TGTGCCAGCAGCCTAACGGGGGACAGGGCGAACTATGGCTACACCTTC
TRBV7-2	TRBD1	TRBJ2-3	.	CASRQGQHTDTQYF	TGTGCCAGCAGACAGGGACAGCACACAGATACGCAGTATTTT
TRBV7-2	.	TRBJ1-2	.	CASSVSTGYGYTF	TGTGCCAGCAGCGTGTCCACAGGCTATGGCTACACCTTC
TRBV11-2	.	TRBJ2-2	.	CASTQGRDARLGELFF	TGTGCCAGCACCCAAGGGCGGGACGCCCGTCTGGGGGAGCTGTTTTTT
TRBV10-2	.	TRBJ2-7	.	CASSEGSIRAYEQYF	TGCGCCAGCAGTGAGGGATCCATCAGAGCCTACGAGCAGTACTTC
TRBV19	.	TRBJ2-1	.	CASSPRDILGNEQFF	TGTGCCAGTAGTCCACGGGACATTTTAGGCAATGAGCAGTTCTTC